This record concerns one T cell receptor (beta chain) sequence. Antigen unknown. In TCRdb, the 5' RACE reads were re-called with MiXCR into one record per CDR3 protein. The data contain under 600,000 distinct CDR3 sequences, 20% to 25% of them seen just once; the ten biggest clones take up around 17%. This sample stems from a study of T cells after yellow fever vaccination. Turning to the study itself: Fractions of low cell number were prepared using SMART-Seq v4 Ultra Low Input.

Notes on the study in general: Post-booster repertoires contained most primary-vaccination clones again (96% CD4, around 89% CD8).

The germline V gene encodes CDR1 SGHRS and CDR2 YFSETQ. The CDR3 spans 16 residues. V lost 0 bases, J lost 0 bases, and 10 bases lay in between. The sequence was collected from a man younger than 30 who received the YFV17D yellow fever vaccine. The chain has TRBV5-1 and TRBJ1-5, with D perhaps TRBD1 (5 bases). Sequences were derived from PBMCs, sampled about 21 days after the first yellow fever vaccination. CDR3 residues: CASSLGDLYSNQPQHF. The CDR3 coding sequence is TGCGCCAGCAGCTTGGGGGACTTGTATAGCAATCAGCCCCAGCATTTT.